This passage covers 22 T cell receptor beta chains from one sample sequenced in a study of T cell responses to AZD1222 COVID-19 vaccine. Sequencing was performed with immunoSEQ multiplex PCR; in TCRdb, only in-frame clones are kept and a portion is missing. This sample has over 100,000 clones, with about 85% found just once. The source was peripheral blood, collected 28 days after the second AZD1222 dose. All receptors derive from an adult who received the AZD1222 COVID-19 vaccine.

The V and J genes are TRBV6-5 and TRBJ2-6; the D is unclear. Germline CDR1 MNHEY, CDR2 SVGAGI. The V end was cut by 4 bases, the J end by 0 bases, with 10 bases between. This CDR3 comprises 16 residues. The CDR3 here is CASSFDRSSGANVLTF. The CDR3 coding sequence is TGTGCCAGCAGTTTCGATAGAAGCTCTGGGGCCAACGTCCTGACTTTC.

The gene calls are TRBV10-3 and TRBJ1-1; 7 nucleotides align to TRBD1. This CDR3 contains 14 residues. Trimming cost V 6 bases and J 5 bases; bases outside gene matches: 9. CDR1 is ENHRY and CDR2 is SYGVKD in the germline V gene. CDR3 sequence: CAIRTGNQGTEAFF. The CDR3 DNA reads as TGTGCCATCAGGACAGGGAATCAGGGGACTGAAGCTTTCTTT.

This clone was counted a single time. The chain carries TRBV4-3 and TRBJ2-3; D call uncertain. Germline CDR1 and CDR2: LGHNA and YSLEER. The CDR3 totals 16 residues. V lost 0 bases and J 4 bases, leaving 14 bases between the germline ends. CDR3 amino acids: CASSQDPGPRPDTQYF. DNA of the CDR3: TGCGCCAGCAGCCAAGATCCGGGCCCGAGGCCAGATACGCAGTATTTT.

The chain carries TRBV4-3 and TRBJ1-2; no reliable D call. The CDR3 has 14 amino acids. CDR1 is LGHNA, CDR2 YSLEER, per germline. V lost 4 bases and J 3 bases, leaving 12 bases between the germline ends. The CDR3 region has the DNA TGCGCCAGCAGCCCACAGCCTAGTGACTATGGCTACACCTTC. The encoded protein is CASSPQPSDYGYTF.

The CDR3 protein is CASSRDRQNSPLHF. The CDR3 nucleotides are TGTGCCAGCAGCCGGGACAGGCAAAATTCACCCCTCCACTTT. This sequence joins TRBV7-9 and TRBJ1-6, with 8 bases that match TRBD1. Trimming cost V 5 bases and J 7 bases; bases outside gene matches: 4. The length of the CDR3 is 14 residues. The V gene's germline CDR1 is SEHNR and CDR2 FQNEAQ (reference sequence).

The chain has TRBV29-1 and TRBJ2-3, with no clear D. Germline values: CDR1 SQVTM, CDR2 ANQGSEA. Trimming pared 3 bases from V and 1 base from J, leaving 5 bases between. CDR3 length equals 12 residues. In nucleotides, the CDR3 is TGCAGCGTTGATACAGGCACAGATACGCAGTATTTT. As protein: CSVDTGTDTQYF.

The rearrangement links TRBV2 to TRBJ1-2; TRBD1 agrees at 10 bases. Germline CDR1 SNHLY, CDR2 FYNNEI. V lost 10 bases and J lost 6; bases outside the gene matches: 17. The CDR3 consists of 16 residues. As DNA, the CDR3 is TGTGCCACCGTGAGGGGGACAGGGGACCGGAGGCATGGCTACACCTTC. The encoded protein is CATVRGTGDRRHGYTF.

The chain links TRBV7-3 to TRBJ2-3, with 10 bases lining up with TRBD2. Germline assignment: CDR1 SGHTA and CDR2 FQGTGA. V lost 0 bases to trimming and J lost 3 bases; unmatched junction nucleotides: 0. The CDR3 consists of 15 residues. CDR3 sequence reads: CASSLTAGGTDTQYF. The CDR3 bases are TGTGCCAGCAGCTTAACAGCGGGGGGGACAGATACGCAGTATTTT. Drawing the rest from reference TRBV7-3 and TRBJ2-3, the complete variable domain is GAGVSQTPSNKVTEKGKYVELRCDPISGHTALYWYRQSLGQGPEFLIYFQGTGAADDSGLPNDRFFAVRPEGSVSTLKIQRTERGDSAVYLCASSLTAGGTDTQYFGPGTRLTVL.

Comments on this clone: The sample carries other DNA sequences with the same CDR3. This rearrangement joins TRBV12-3 or TRBV12-4 to TRBJ1-1, with unresolved D. V lost 3 bases and J 1 base, leaving 3 bases between the germline ends. The CDR3 sequence is 12 residues long. The CDR3 coding sequence is TGTGCCAGCAGTTTCGGGAACACTGAAGCTTTCTTT. The encoded protein is CASSFGNTEAFF.

The chain combines TRBV5-8 with TRBJ2-1, with 9 nucleotides matching TRBD2. The V gene's germline CDR1 is SGHTS and CDR2 YDEGEE. J lost 4 bases, V lost 0 bases, and 5 bases had no gene match. The CDR3 totals 16 residues. Here the CDR3 reads CASSLGLRGGYNEQFF. The CDR3 bases are TGTGCCAGCAGCTTGGGGCTGCGGGGGGGTTACAATGAGCAGTTCTTC.

V is TRBV10-1 and J is TRBJ1-6, with unresolved D. Trimming removed 3 bases at V and 0 bases at J, with 12 bases between. Germline lookup yields CDR1 WNHNN and CDR2 SYGVQD (reference sequence). CDR3 length equals 17 residues. Here the CDR3 reads CASSDVPLSSYNSPLHF. The CDR3, as DNA: TGCGCCAGCAGTGATGTCCCTCTGAGCTCCTATAATTCACCCCTCCACTTT.

This sequence joins TRBV3-1 (or the pseudogene TRBV3-2) and TRBJ2-7; D may be TRBD2 (7 bases). Between the trimmed V and J ends, which lost 2 bases and 5 bases, there was a span of 16 bases. This CDR3 comprises 15 residues. Germline V gene lookup returns CDR1 LGHDT and CDR2 YNNKEL (reference sequence). CDR3 amino acids: CASSQSRGGVHEQYF. The CDR3 DNA reads as TGTGCCAGCAGCCAATCAAGAGGGGGGGTACACGAGCAGTACTTC.

The chain links TRBV5-4 to TRBJ2-5, with no clear D. With 3 bases removed from V and 5 bases from J, the gap between germline ends came to 5 bases. The CDR3 sequence is 11 residues long. The germline V gene has CDR1 SGHNT and CDR2 YYREEE (reference sequence). The CDR3 loop is CASSSVETQYF. CDR3 DNA sequence: TGTGCCAGCAGCTCTGTTGAGACCCAGTACTTC.

The chain uses TRBV19 and TRBJ1-2; 10 positions agree with TRBD1. Germline CDR1 reads LNHDA; CDR2 reads SQIVND (reference sequence). V lost 6 bases and J lost 2; bases outside the gene matches: 15. This CDR3 comprises 18 residues. In DNA form, the CDR3 reads TGTGCCAGTAGCAGCCAAGGGACAGGGGATTTTGAGAACTATGGCTACACCTTC. This encodes CASSSQGTGDFENYGYTF.

V is TRBV19 and J is TRBJ2-1; tentative D call: TRBD2 (5 bases). This CDR3 contains 14 residues. CDR1 and CDR2 from the germline V gene are LNHDA and SQIVND (reference sequence). Trimming cost V 10 bases and J 2 bases, with 15 bases left between them. This chain's CDR3 is CATKESGAYNEQFF. The CDR3 nucleotides are TGTGCCACCAAGGAGAGCGGTGCCTACAATGAGCAGTTCTTC. Drawing the rest from reference TRBV19 and TRBJ2-1, the complete variable domain is DGGITQSPKYLFRKEGQNVTLSCEQNLNHDAMYWYRQDPGQGLRLIYYSQIVNDFQKGDIAEGYSVSREKKESFPLTVTSAQKNPTAFYLCATKESGAYNEQFFGPGTRLTVL.

The CDR3 nucleotides read TGTGCCAGCAGCACCTGGGGGTGGAGGACAGTTAACACCGGGGAGCTGTTTTTT. This codes for CASSTWGWRTVNTGELFF. This rearrangement joins TRBV21-1 to TRBJ2-2; the listed D gene, TRBD1, was not tested against the DNA. TRBV21-1 constitutes a pseudogene. This CDR3 contains 18 residues.

The chain uses TRBV29-1 and TRBJ2-7, with TRBD1 matching 9 bases. The V gene's germline CDR1 is SQVTM and CDR2 ANQGSEA. Trimming took 5 bases from V and 3 from J; bases not matched to a gene: 20. The CDR3 extends over 18 amino acids. CDR3 loop: CSVLSGTGRVLGDYEQYF. The CDR3 nucleotides are TGCAGCGTTCTATCCGGGACAGGGAGAGTTTTAGGGGACTACGAGCAGTACTTC.

As DNA, the CDR3 is TGTGCCAGCAGCTTCGAAGGATTTCAGCCCCAGCATTTT. Its protein is CASSFEGFQPQHF. The gene calls are TRBV7-9 and TRBJ1-5, with unresolved D. Trimming took off 3 bases at V and 6 bases at J, with 9 bases between the two ends. The germline V gene encodes CDR1 SEHNR and CDR2 FQNEAQ (reference sequence). This CDR3 has 13 residues.

V usage is TRBV3-1 (or the pseudogene TRBV3-2) and J usage is TRBJ1-4; TRBD1 might be the D (5 bases). This CDR3 region has 16 residues. The germline gives CDR1 LGHDT, CDR2 YNNKEL (reference sequence). Trimming removed 0 bases from V and 6 bases from J, with 14 bases in between. CDR3 region: CASSQDLGGIDEKLFF. The DNA of the CDR3 is TGTGCCAGCAGCCAAGATCTTGGGGGAATCGATGAAAAACTGTTTTTT.

V and J are TRBV27 and TRBJ2-7; no clear D. This CDR3 has 14 residues. Deletions cut 6 bases from V and 2 bases from J, with 14 bases between. The V gene's germline CDR1 is MNHEY and CDR2 SMNVEV (reference sequence). CDR3 DNA sequence: TGTGCCAGCAGATCAACCTTACCGCCCTACGAGCAGTACTTC. This sequence encodes CASRSTLPPYEQYF.

The chain couples TRBV28 to TRBJ1-6, with 7 bases matching TRBD1. Germline CDR1 and CDR2: MDHEN and SYDVKM. The CDR3 has 16 residues. V shed 8 bases and J 5 bases; nucleotides not matched to a gene: 12. DNA for the CDR3: TGTGCCAGCGGCGACAGGGCTTTCAGCCATAATTCACCCCTCCACTTT. Its translation: CASGDRAFSHNSPLHF.

The chain uses TRBV6-5 and TRBJ1-5; the match to TRBD1 covers 11 bases. V lost 6 bases, J lost 6 bases, and 7 bases stayed unmatched. CDR1 is MNHEY, CDR2 SVGAGI, per germline. This CDR3 is 15 amino acids long. The CDR3 loop is CASSGGQGGFQPQHF. The CDR3 DNA is TGTGCCAGCAGCGGGGGACAGGGGGGATTTCAGCCCCAGCATTTT.